This TCR beta chain was observed in a study of T cells in Graves' hyperthyroidism and ophthalmopathy. TCR beta CDR3 region amplification was performed from RNA transcripts. The HTBI primer set served for first-round RT-PCR of the TCR CDR3. TCRdb re-called the multiplex PCR reads with MiXCR, one entry per CDR3 protein. This sample yields about half a million distinct CDR3 sequences, of which approximately 24% are seen a single time; approximately 11% belongs to the top ten. Patients were excluded for uncontrolled infection, other autoimmune disease, pregnancy or lactation. Germline V CDR1 and CDR2: MNHNS, SASEGT. There are 15 residues in the CDR3. J was trimmed by 5 bases and V by 6 bases; bases with no gene match: 10. This clonotype was detected many times.

The sequencing sample was made of blood. The clonotype was recovered from a woman aged 30 to 39 with Graves' ophthalmopathy. The J gene is TRBJ2-3, the V gene TRBV6-1; 8 bases fit TRBD2. The CDR3 here is CASRRSGTRGDTQYF. The DNA of the CDR3 is TGTGCCAGCAGAAGATCCGGGACTAGGGGAGATACGCAGTATTTT.